One sample yielded the 23 T cell receptor beta chains listed below, sequenced in a study of siplizumab effects on memory and regulatory T cells. TCRdb keeps only in-frame clones here, not all; method: immunoSEQ multiplex PCR. The sample yields fewer than 130,000 clones, roughly 92% seen once. Sequenced input: CD4+ T cells sorted from blood. The origin of the receptors is a human donor in good health.

V and J are TRBV11-2 and TRBJ1-5, with a possible D match to TRBD1 (5 bases). CDR1 and CDR2 from the germline V gene are SGHAT and FQNNGV. Trimming took 5 bases from V and 3 from J, leaving 20 bases between them. The CDR3 spans 17 residues. This chain's CDR3 is CASSGARRQGINQPQHF. The CDR3 coding sequence is TGTGCCAGCAGCGGAGCCCGGAGGCAGGGCATCAATCAGCCCCAGCATTTT.

This chain joins TRBV7-8 and TRBJ2-7, with D unclear. The CDR3 length is 13 residues. In germline, CDR1 is SGHVS, CDR2 FQNEAQ. V lost 10 bases and J lost 3, with 16 bases in between. The CDR3 sequence is CATARGGVYEQYF. The CDR3 coding sequence is TGTGCCACAGCCCGCGGTGGCGTCTACGAGCAGTACTTC.

This clone was seen only once. V and J are TRBV18 and TRBJ1-2; no reliable D call. Looked up from germline, CDR1 is KGHSH and CDR2 is LQKENI. Trimming shortened V by 4 bases and J by 7 bases, and 10 bases separated the two germline ends. This CDR3 spans 12 amino acids. This chain's CDR3 is CASSLDGSGYTF. The CDR3 DNA reads as TGTGCCAGCTCACTCGACGGAAGTGGCTACACCTTC.

The CDR3 nucleotides read TGTGCCAGCAGTAAGCCCGGGACAGGGAAGGAGACCCAGTACTTC. Translating it yields CASSKPGTGKETQYF. This chain uses TRBV25-1 with TRBJ2-5; 9 bases are shared with TRBD1. Germline CDR1 reads MGHDK; CDR2 reads SYGVNS. J was trimmed by 5 bases and V by 5 bases; bases with no gene match: 9. The CDR3 length is 15 residues.

The V gene is TRBV19, the J gene TRBJ2-1; 15 bases map to TRBD2. This CDR3 is 18 amino acids long. Germline V CDR1 and CDR2: LNHDA, SQIVND (reference sequence). The ends lost 7 bases at V and 3 bases at J; junction bases unmatched: 10. The CDR3 nucleotides read TGTGCCAGTATTTCAAGGGGGACTAGCGGGAGGCACTACAATGAGCAGTTCTTC. It is translated as CASISRGTSGRHYNEQFF.

The chain combines TRBV7-9 with TRBJ1-1, with D hard to call. V was shortened by 5 bases and J by 2 bases, with 18 bases between the two germline ends. CDR3 length: 16 residues. Germline values: CDR1 SEHNR, CDR2 FQNEAQ (reference sequence). CDR3 residues: CASSPARMAANTEAFF. CDR3 nucleotide sequence: TGTGCCAGCAGCCCCGCCAGGATGGCAGCTAACACTGAAGCTTTCTTT.

The chain recombines TRBV9 with TRBJ2-5; perhaps TRBD2 as D (6 bases). Trimming took off 2 bases at V and 4 bases at J, with 18 bases between the two ends. The length of the CDR3 is 16 residues. CDR1 is SGDLS, CDR2 YYNGEE, per germline. CDR3 in amino acids: CASSVGGGAVGETQYF. For the CDR3, the DNA is TGTGCCAGCAGCGTGGGAGGAGGGGCAGTGGGAGAGACCCAGTACTTC.

The chain combines TRBV2 with TRBJ2-5; perhaps TRBD2 as D (6 bases). V lost 8 bases, J lost 2 bases, and 12 bases lay in between. The CDR3 covers 13 residues. CDR1 is SNHLY, CDR2 FYNNEI, per germline. The CDR3, as DNA: TGTGCCAGCTCGGGGGATAGGCAAGAGACCCAGTACTTC. It is translated as CASSGDRQETQYF. Based on the CDR3 plus reference TRBV2 and TRBJ2-5, the full variable domain is EPEVTQTPSHQVTQMGQEVILRCVPISNHLYFYWYRQILGQKVEFLVSFYNNEISEKSEIFDDQFSVERPDGSNFTLKIRSTKLEDSAMYFCASSGDRQETQYFGPGTRLLVL.

The CDR3, as DNA: TGTGCCAGTAGTATAGAACGGACCGGGGGACTGTTTTTT. This encodes CASSIERTGGLFF. This chain links TRBV19 with TRBJ1-4; D perhaps matches TRBD1 (5 bases). This CDR3 contains 13 residues. The V and J ends lost 0 bases and 13 bases respectively, with 12 bases between them. Germline V gives CDR1 LNHDA, CDR2 SQIVND (reference sequence).

The CDR3 sequence is CASSQGFRTVYGYTF. The CDR3 nucleotides read TGCGCCAGCAGCCAAGGGTTCAGGACAGTCTATGGCTACACCTTC. The genes are TRBV4-1 and TRBJ1-2; TRBD1 is a possible D gene (6 bases). The V and J ends lost 1 base and 4 bases respectively, with 13 bases between them. This CDR3 region has 15 residues. Germline loops: CDR1 MGHRA, CDR2 YSYEKL.

Comment on this clone: In this CDR3 the conserved last residue, phenylalanine or tryptophan, is missing, so a read error is likely. The DNA is omitted, as the CDR3 cannot be located on it reliably, and the CDR3 follows TCRdb's listing. The CDR3 here is CAWRIQGGLIGLIL. The chain combines TRBV30 with TRBJ1-2; no DNA check was done on the table's D call, TRBD1. Per the germline V gene, CDR1 is GTSNPN and CDR2 is SVGIG (reference sequence). 14 amino acids form the CDR3, both terminal residues included.

V and J are TRBV6-5 and TRBJ1-3; D call uncertain. The ends were cut back, 3 bases at V and 3 bases at J, with 0 bases in the middle. The CDR3 extends over 11 amino acids. The germline gives CDR1 MNHEY, CDR2 SVGAGI. In DNA form, the CDR3 reads TGTGCCAGCAGTTATGGAAACACCATATATTTT. This sequence encodes CASSYGNTIYF.

The gene calls are TRBV6-6 and TRBJ2-5; unclear D gene. In germline, CDR1 is MNHNY, CDR2 SVGAGI (reference sequence). Trimming shortened V by 0 bases and J by 5 bases, and 7 bases separated the two germline ends. This CDR3 has 13 residues. The CDR3 DNA is TGTGCCAGCAGTTACTCATCCCCGGAGACCCAGTACTTC. Protein sequence: CASSYSSPETQYF.

The chain has TRBV20-1 and TRBJ2-5; D is tentatively TRBD1 or TRBD2 (5 bases each). Germline V gene lookup returns CDR1 DFQATT and CDR2 SNEGSKA (reference sequence). The CDR3 consists of 11 residues. The CDR3: CSPLGTETQYF. The CDR3 coding sequence is TGCAGCCCTCTGGGGACGGAGACCCAGTACTTC.

The chain recombines TRBV5-5 with TRBJ1-1; D is unclear. This CDR3 is 14 amino acids long. With 1 base removed from V and 7 bases from J, the gap between germline ends came to 14 bases. Germline V gene data show CDR1 as SGHKS and CDR2 as YYEKEE (reference sequence). The CDR3 DNA follows: TGTGCCAGCAGCTTGTTATGGATTACCCATGAAGCTTTCTTT. Protein: CASSLLWITHEAFF.

The CDR3 protein is CASSSHIRGETQYF. The DNA for the CDR3 is TGTGCCAGCAGTTCCCACATAAGAGGAGAGACCCAGTACTTC. V usage is TRBV6-5 and J usage is TRBJ2-5; the D is unclear. Trimming cost V 4 bases and J 4 bases, with 13 bases left between them. This CDR3 spans 14 amino acids. Germline assignment: CDR1 MNHEY and CDR2 SVGAGI.

The CDR3 DNA sequence: TGTGCCTGGCTCAGGGGCTCCTACGAGCAGTACTTC. Its protein is CAWLRGSYEQYF. V gene TRBV30 combines with J gene TRBJ2-7; TRBD1 might be the D (6 bases). The germline CDR1 and CDR2 sequences are GTSNPN and SVGIG (reference sequence). The V end was cut by 5 bases, the J end by 0 bases, with 8 bases between. The CDR3 runs 12 residues.

The chain employs TRBV5-8 and TRBJ2-5; possibly TRBD2 for D (7 bases). Germline V gene lookup returns CDR1 SGHTS and CDR2 YDEGEE. The CDR3 is made up of 14 amino acids. Trimming took 4 bases from V and 4 from J, leaving 14 bases between them. CDR3 sequence (DNA): TGTGCCAGCAGCAAGAGGGGGGGGAGAGAGACCCAGTACTTC. Its translation: CASSKRGGRETQYF. The whole variable domain, filled in from reference TRBV5-8 and TRBJ2-5, reads EAGVTQSPTHLIKTRGQQATLRCSPISGHTSVYWYQQALGLGLQFLLWYDEGEERNRGNFPPRFSGRQFPNYSSELNVNALELEDSALYLCASSKRGGRETQYFGPGTRLLVL.

V and J are TRBV11-2 and TRBJ2-7; unclear D gene. The V and J ends lost 5 bases and 0 bases respectively, with 14 bases between them. CDR1 and CDR2 from the germline V gene are SGHAT and FQNNGV. This CDR3 comprises 15 residues. The CDR3 sequence: CASSPYLGLSYEQYF. The CDR3 DNA reads TGTGCCAGCAGCCCCTACCTCGGTCTCTCCTACGAGCAGTACTTC. Looking up the rest from reference TRBV11-2 and TRBJ2-7 gives the full variable domain: EAGVAQSPRYKIIEKRQSVAFWCNPISGHATLYWYQQILGQGPKLLIQFQNNGVVDDSQLPKDRFSAERLKGVDSTLKIQPAKLEDSAVYLCASSPYLGLSYEQYFGPGTRLTVT.

This clone appeared a single time. The chain is built from TRBV28 and TRBJ2-1; TRBD2 matches at 9 bases. The CDR3 is 19 amino acids. Germline V gives CDR1 MDHEN, CDR2 SYDVKM. Trimming took 3 bases from V and 4 from J; bases not matched to a gene: 16. The CDR3 nucleotides read TGTGCCAGCAGTTTGGCATCCGCGGGAGGGGGGGCTAATTACAATGAGCAGTTCTTC. Translation gives CASSLASAGGGANYNEQFF.

The chain carries TRBV11-1 and TRBJ1-5; 8 bases align to TRBD1. V shed 5 bases and J 5 bases; nucleotides not matched to a gene: 5. The CDR3 is 14 amino acids. Per germline, CDR1 SGHAT and CDR2 FQDESV (reference sequence). The CDR3 region is CASSPDRADQPQHF. As DNA, the CDR3 is TGTGCCAGCAGCCCGGACAGGGCGGATCAGCCCCAGCATTTT.

This sequence joins TRBV10-3 and TRBJ2-5, with D uncertain. This CDR3 region has 13 residues. Trimming took off 1 base at V and 9 bases at J, with 12 bases between the two ends. Germline V CDR1 and CDR2: ENHRY, SYGVKD. The CDR3 DNA is TGTGCCATCAGTGAGTACGTGGTCGGGCCCCAGTACTTC. It encodes CAISEYVVGPQYF.

V and J are TRBV27 and TRBJ1-2; 7 nucleotides line up with TRBD1. Trimming at V came to 5 bases and at J to 3 bases, leaving 9 bases not matched to a gene. There are 15 residues in the CDR3. Germline CDR1 is MNHEY and CDR2 is SMNVEV (reference sequence). The CDR3 reads CASSPPWTGDYGYTF. The CDR3 DNA sequence: TGTGCCAGCAGTCCGCCTTGGACAGGAGACTATGGCTACACCTTC.